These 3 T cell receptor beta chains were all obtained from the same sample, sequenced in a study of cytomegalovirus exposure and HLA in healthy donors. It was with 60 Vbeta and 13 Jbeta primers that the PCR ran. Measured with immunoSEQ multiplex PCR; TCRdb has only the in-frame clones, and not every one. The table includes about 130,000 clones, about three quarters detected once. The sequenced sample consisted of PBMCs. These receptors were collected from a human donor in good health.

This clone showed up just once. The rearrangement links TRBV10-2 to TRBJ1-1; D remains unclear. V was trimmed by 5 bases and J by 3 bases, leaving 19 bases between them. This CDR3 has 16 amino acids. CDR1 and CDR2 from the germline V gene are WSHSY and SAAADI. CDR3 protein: CASSTVSQAWHTEAFF. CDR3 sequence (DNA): TGCGCCAGCAGTACGGTCAGCCAGGCATGGCACACTGAAGCTTTCTTT.

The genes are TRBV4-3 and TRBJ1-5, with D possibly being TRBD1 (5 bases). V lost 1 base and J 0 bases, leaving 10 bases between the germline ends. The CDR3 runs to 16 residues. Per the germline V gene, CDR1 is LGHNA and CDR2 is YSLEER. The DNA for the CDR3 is TGCGCCAGCAGCCAAGGGGTGGGGGGTAGCAATCAGCCCCAGCATTTT. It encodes CASSQGVGGSNQPQHF.

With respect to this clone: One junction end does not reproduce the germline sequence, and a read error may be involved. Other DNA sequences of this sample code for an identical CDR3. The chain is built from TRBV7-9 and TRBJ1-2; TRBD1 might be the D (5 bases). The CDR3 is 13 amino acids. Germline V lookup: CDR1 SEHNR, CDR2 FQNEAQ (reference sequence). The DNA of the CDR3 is TGTGCCAGCAGCTTACTACGGGACTATGGCTACACCTTT. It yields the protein CASSLLRDYGYTF.